This T cell receptor (beta chain) comes out of a study of cytomegalovirus exposure and HLA in healthy donors. With regard to this clone: Its cognate antigen is unknown.

Deletions cut 1 base from V and 1 base from J, with 8 bases between. There are 15 residues in the CDR3. Germline V gene lookup returns CDR1 SGHTA and CDR2 FQGNSA. Study-wide findings and caveats: TRBV6-2, TRBV6-3 and some other V segments were excluded as indistinguishable. Other equally common chains were less clonally expanded than HLA-associated TCR beta chains, a later analysis showed.

Primers included in the PCR were 60 Vbeta and 13 Jbeta primers. The data were produced by immunoSEQ multiplex PCR, yet TCRdb's version contains in-frame clones alone and is incomplete. Here the sample spans approximately 110,000 clones, around 80% being singletons. The TCR was taken from a male donor in good health and CMV-seronegative. The genes are TRBV7-2 and TRBJ2-1; tentative D call: TRBD1 (6 bases). The source material was PBMCs. The DNA for the CDR3 is TGTGCCAGCAGCTTAGGGGGGACATCCTACAATGAGCAGTTCTTC. Protein product: CASSLGGTSYNEQFF.